This is a list of T cell receptor beta chains from one sample in a study of blood T cell repertoires in COVID-19. Assay: immunoSEQ multiplex PCR; the TCRdb copy retains only in-frame clones and omits some. The sample lists roughly 90,000 clones, roughly nine tenths occurring once. The sequencing sample was made of peripheral blood. Source of these receptors: a human donor with active COVID-19. The donor label of this sample is uncertain. Both conserved end residues are trimmed from each CDR3. A D gene is named only where the DNA matches it firmly. Clone sizes are given selectively: once, few, many, or a class where the clone is expanded.

TRBJ1-6 | NA | NA | TRBV7-3 | ASSLSGTNNSPLH
TRBJ2-1 | TRBD2 | NA | TRBV7-9 | ASSLSGGQVYEQF
TRBJ2-3 | TRBD1 | NA | TRBV4-1 | ASSRRTGGGTDTQY
TRBJ1-2 | TRBD1 | NA | TRBV7-8 | ASRRQGANYGYT
TRBJ1-1 | TRBD1 | NA | TRBV15 | ATSTGEVTEAF
TRBJ2-4 | TRBD2 | NA | TRBV19 | ASSRDGSGVAKNIQY
TRBJ1-1 | NA | NA | TRBV29-1 | SGYRVGASEAF
TRBJ1-2 | NA | NA | TRBV9 | ASSVAGFGYT
TRBJ1-5 | TRBD1 | NA | TRBV19 | ASSIGTGNQPQH
TRBJ2-3 | NA | NA | TRBV19 | ASSNRFTDTQY
TRBJ1-4 | TRBD1 | NA | TRBV28 | ASSLSGQGGEKLF
TRBJ2-5 | TRBD1 | few | TRBV12-5 | ASGLVLGDRGETQY
TRBJ1-5 | NA | NA | TRBV28 | ASSPWRGQAFVQPQH
TRBJ1-4 | NA | once | TRBV27 | ASSGTGLGVSNEKLF
TRBJ1-3 | NA | NA | TRBV6-1 | ASSEESGAGNTIY
TRBJ2-3 | NA | NA | TRBV6-2/TRBV6-3 | ASSLYSGTLGADTQY
TRBJ1-5 | NA | NA | TRBV4-1 | ASSSGGSNQPQH
TRBJ2-5 | TRBD2 | NA | TRBV19 | ASRLAGETQY
TRBJ2-7 | NA | NA | TRBV19 | ASSHADRRAYEQY
TRBJ1-4 | NA | NA | TRBV7-9 | ASSFLTENEKLF
TRBJ2-7 | NA | NA | TRBV27 | ASSPDGTYEQY
TRBJ1-6 | NA | NA | TRBV3-1/TRBV3-2 | ASSHSAGHLKGSPLH